The 28 T cell receptor beta chains below were found in one sample sequenced in a study of a mutant IDH1 vaccine in newly diagnosed glioma. Clones were read by immunoSEQ multiplex PCR, and TCRdb kept only the in-frame ones, dropping some. The table has about 54,000 clones, 84% seen once; the top ten hold roughly 4%. No antigen has been assigned to these receptors. Specified time point: week 35, safety follow-up. Vaccine doses each comprised 300 ug of mutant IDH1 20-mer peptide, with topical imiquimod. The sequencing used PBMCs, collected from a glioma patient whose treatment included an IDH1 peptide vaccine. These receptors were obtained from a woman between 18 and 30 years old with glioma.

The rearrangement links TRBV25-1 to TRBJ2-7; D gene uncertain. This CDR3 spans 16 amino acids. Germline V lookup: CDR1 MGHDK, CDR2 SYGVNS. Deletions cut 4 bases from V and 8 bases from J, with 24 bases between. CDR3 coding DNA: TGTGCCAGCAGTGCCGACAACTTGGCCTTCCCTTACCAGCAGTACTTC. Translated: CASSADNLAFPYQQYF.

This chain links TRBV29-1 with TRBJ2-7; D might be TRBD1 (6 bases). This CDR3 contains 13 residues. Between the trimmed V and J ends, which lost 5 bases and 7 bases, there was a span of 18 bases. Germline CDR1 reads SQVTM; CDR2 reads ANQGSEA. For the CDR3, the DNA is TGCAGCGTTAAAGGACAGATCTACGGGGAGCAGTACTTC. This codes for CSVKGQIYGEQYF.

In this sample, this clone turned up a few times. The rearrangement links TRBV12-5 to TRBJ1-5; D not certain. Trimming stripped 2 bases from V and 1 base from J, with 3 bases between. CDR1 is LGHNT and CDR2 is FRNRAP in the germline V gene. The CDR3 has 13 residues. The CDR3: CASGLSSNQPQHF. In nucleotides, the CDR3 is TGTGCTAGTGGTTTGAGCAGCAATCAGCCCCAGCATTTT.

The chain employs TRBV29-1 and TRBJ2-2, with 10 bases aligning to TRBD2. Germline V lookup: CDR1 SQVTM, CDR2 ANQGSEA. The CDR3 consists of 14 residues. V gave up 4 bases and J gave up 5 bases; unmatched junction bases: 4. Here the CDR3 reads CSVVPSGRTGELFF. Here the CDR3 DNA reads TGCAGCGTTGTACCTAGCGGGAGAACCGGGGAGCTGTTTTTT.

The chain couples TRBV28 to TRBJ1-4, with D possibly being TRBD1 (5 bases). V lost 2 bases and J lost 8, with 15 bases in between. This CDR3 contains 15 residues. CDR1 is MDHEN, CDR2 SYDVKM, per germline. The CDR3 DNA reads as TGTGCCAGCAGTTTAGGGGCGGGGCTGCCCGAAAAACTGTTTTTT. Translating it yields CASSLGAGLPEKLFF.

This clone was counted between two and nine times. The chain has TRBV6-5 and TRBJ1-4, with TRBD1 matching over 10 bases. Trimming cost V 6 bases and J 12 bases; bases outside gene matches: 7. There are 13 residues in the CDR3. Germline V gene lookup returns CDR1 MNHEY and CDR2 SVGAGI. The CDR3 nucleotides are TGTGCCAGCAGCAGGGGGACAGGGGTAGAACTGTTTTTT. This translates into CASSRGTGVELFF.

This clone was picked up a small number of times. The chain has TRBV6-1 and TRBJ1-1, with D maybe TRBD1 (6 bases). Germline V gene sequence: CDR1 MNHNS, CDR2 SASEGT. The V end lost 0 bases, the J end lost 8 bases, and 16 bases lay between the germline ends. CDR3 length equals 15 residues. The CDR3 DNA reads as TGTGCCAGCAGTGAAGCCCGGACAGAGGTATTGGAAGCTTTCTTT. Translated, it gives CASSEARTEVLEAFF.

This clone was seen just once. V usage is TRBV7-9 and J usage is TRBJ1-1; weak D call: TRBD1 (6 bases). The ends were cut back, 4 bases at V and 1 base at J, with 7 bases in the middle. The V gene's germline CDR1 is SEHNR and CDR2 FQNEAQ (reference sequence). This CDR3 comprises 13 residues. This CDR3 is CASSSTGNTEAFF. CDR3 in DNA: TGTGCCAGCAGCTCGACAGGGAACACTGAAGCTTTCTTT. Looking up the rest from reference TRBV7-9 and TRBJ1-1 gives the full variable domain: DTGVSQNPRHKITKRGQNVTFRCDPISEHNRLYWYRQTLGQGPEFLTYFQNEAQLEKSRLLSDRFSAERPKGSFSTLEIQRTEQGDSAMYLCASSSTGNTEAFFGQGTRLTVV.

The V and J genes are TRBV10-1 and TRBJ2-6, with TRBD2 as a possible D gene (5 bases). V was clipped by 8 bases and J by 1 base, with 12 bases between them. CDR3 length: 15 residues. Germline values: CDR1 WNHNN, CDR2 SYGVQD (reference sequence). CDR3 DNA sequence: TGCGCCAGCGGGAGAGGGAAGTCTGGGGCCAACGTCCTGACTTTC. Translation gives CASGRGKSGANVLTF.

The chain joins TRBV4-1 to TRBJ1-2; possibly TRBD1 for D (6 bases). Trimming left V 0 bases short and J 5 bases short, with 13 bases between. The CDR3 covers 15 residues. Germline V gives CDR1 MGHRA, CDR2 YSYEKL. The CDR3: CASSQDHGGGYGYTF. In DNA, the CDR3 is TGCGCCAGCAGCCAAGATCATGGAGGGGGTTATGGCTACACCTTC.

This rearrangement joins TRBV7-9 to TRBJ1-2; TRBD1 is a possible D gene (5 bases). CDR1 and CDR2 (germline): SEHNR, FQNEAQ (reference sequence). V was cut by 5 bases and J by 7 bases, with 14 bases left in between. The CDR3 spans 13 residues. CDR3 in amino acids: CASSPGPSLGYTF. The CDR3 DNA is TGTGCCAGCAGCCCAGGGCCCTCGCTTGGCTACACCTTC.

V and J are TRBV6-5 and TRBJ2-2; the D gene is possibly TRBD2 (6 bases). The CDR3 runs 14 residues. Between the trimmed V and J ends, which lost 7 bases and 1 base, there was a span of 10 bases. Germline assignment: CDR1 MNHEY and CDR2 SVGAGI. CDR3 in amino acids: CASNRAGNTGELFF. The CDR3 DNA reads as TGTGCCAGCAACAGAGCGGGGAACACCGGGGAGCTGTTTTTT.

The chain combines TRBV27 with TRBJ2-1, with a possible D match to TRBD2 (5 bases). The CDR3 covers 16 residues. Germline V gene data show CDR1 as MNHEY and CDR2 as SMNVEV (reference sequence). V was shortened by 1 base and J by 7 bases, with 17 bases between the two germline ends. In DNA form, the CDR3 reads TGTGCCAGCAGTTTATGGCCCCCTGGAGGTAGAAATGAGCAGTTCTTC. This sequence encodes CASSLWPPGGRNEQFF.

The J gene is TRBJ1-2, the V gene TRBV2; 9 bases map to TRBD1. CDR3 length: 13 residues. Germline CDR1 reads SNHLY; CDR2 reads FYNNEI. Trimming took 6 bases from V and 6 from J; bases not matched to a gene: 5. The CDR3 here is CASRNRGPDGYTF. CDR3 bases: TGTGCCAGCAGGAACAGGGGGCCGGATGGCTACACCTTC. The variable domain in full, completed from reference TRBV2 and TRBJ1-2, reads EPEVTQTPSHQVTQMGQEVILRCVPISNHLYFYWYRQILGQKVEFLVSFYNNEISEKSEIFDDQFSVERPDGSNFTLKIRSTKLEDSAMYFCASRNRGPDGYTFGSGTRLTVV.

The V gene is TRBV1, the J gene TRBJ2-1; the DNA was not used to check the table's D call, TRBD2. TRBV1 is marked as a pseudogene. The CDR3 contains 16 residues. CDR3 amino acids: CTSSQVPGLAYNEQFF. CDR3 nucleotides: TGCACCAGCAGCCAAGTACCGGGACTAGCCTACAATGAGCAGTTCTTC.

The chain's CDR3 is CASSSGQTSNQPQHF. CDR3 sequence (DNA): TGTGCCAGCAGCTCAGGACAAACGAGCAATCAGCCCCAGCATTTT. J is TRBJ1-5 and V is TRBV11-2, with a weak D call TRBD1 (5 bases). The CDR3 has 15 residues. Deletions cut 4 bases from V and 1 base from J, with 11 bases between. CDR1 and CDR2 (germline): SGHAT, FQNNGV.

This chain joins TRBV6-6 and TRBJ2-7; 10 positions match TRBD2. This CDR3 region has 16 residues. V shed 2 bases, J shed 4 bases, and the junction held 8 bases outside the gene matches. CDR1 and CDR2 from the germline V gene are MNHNY and SVGAGI (reference sequence). CDR3 coding DNA: TGTGCCAGCAGTTACCGGGAGCGGGGGGGACTGTACGAGCAGTACTTC. It encodes CASSYRERGGLYEQYF.

This rearrangement joins TRBV6-1 to TRBJ2-5; TRBD2 agrees at 10 bases. This CDR3 is built from 15 residues. Germline V lookup: CDR1 MNHNS, CDR2 SASEGT. Trimming removed 10 bases from V and 5 bases from J; junction bases left unmatched: 13. The CDR3 spells CANSEAGGTRETQYF. The CDR3 bases are TGTGCCAACTCCGAAGCGGGAGGGACCCGGGAGACCCAGTACTTC.

The chain couples TRBV4-1 to TRBJ1-6, with D possibly TRBD1 on 5 matching bases. This CDR3 region has 16 residues. The germline V gene has CDR1 MGHRA and CDR2 YSYEKL. The V gene lost 0 bases and the J gene lost 8 bases, with 14 bases spanning the gap. The CDR3 nucleotides are TGCGCCAGCAGCCAAGACGGACAAAATCGGCATTCACCCCTCCACTTT. Translated: CASSQDGQNRHSPLHF.

This clone was seen only once. J is TRBJ2-5 and V is TRBV5-1, with D perhaps matching TRBD1 (5 bases). The V gene's germline CDR1 is SGHRS and CDR2 YFSETQ. This CDR3 has 14 amino acids. The V end was cut by 0 bases, the J end by 5 bases, with 11 bases between. The DNA of the CDR3 is TGCGCCAGCAGCTTGGATTTCAGGGCGGAGACCCAGTACTTC. As protein: CASSLDFRAETQYF.

V and J are TRBV7-2 and TRBJ2-1, with 14 nucleotides matching TRBD2. Germline CDR1 reads SGHTA; CDR2 reads FQGNSA. The V and J ends lost 0 bases and 6 bases, in that order; junction bases with no gene match: 1. The CDR3 is made up of 16 amino acids. CDR3 sequence reads: CASSLAGTSGSNEQFF. CDR3 coding DNA: TGTGCCAGCAGCTTAGCCGGGACTAGCGGGAGCAATGAGCAGTTCTTC.

The chain combines TRBV5-1 with TRBJ2-3; possibly TRBD2 for D (5 bases). The CDR3 is 15 amino acids. Germline V gene data show CDR1 as SGHRS and CDR2 as YFSETQ. Trimming took off 0 bases at V and 0 bases at J, with 8 bases between the two ends. CDR3 DNA sequence: TGCGCCAGCAGCTTGGACTGGACTAGCACAGATACGCAGTATTTT. Translating gives CASSLDWTSTDTQYF.

This chain connects TRBV19 to TRBJ1-1; possibly TRBD1 for D (5 bases). This CDR3 has 15 residues. V lost 4 bases to trimming and J lost 1 base, with 13 bases between them. Germline V gene sequence: CDR1 LNHDA, CDR2 SQIVND (reference sequence). CDR3 sequence reads: CASSTQGAKNTEAFF. The CDR3 nucleotides read TGTGCCAGTAGTACCCAGGGAGCCAAGAACACTGAAGCTTTCTTT.

V gene TRBV5-4 combines with J gene TRBJ1-3; possibly TRBD1 for D (6 bases). Germline V gene lookup returns CDR1 SGHNT and CDR2 YYREEE (reference sequence). CDR3 length: 18 amino acids. V was trimmed by 3 bases and J by 3 bases, leaving 22 bases between them. The CDR3: CASSSHSAGGGIGNTIYF. The CDR3 DNA reads as TGTGCCAGCAGCTCTCACTCGGCGGGCGGGGGCATTGGAAACACCATATATTTT.

J is TRBJ2-7 and V is TRBV7-8, with 7 bases identical to TRBD1. The J segment lost 0 bases and the V segment lost 8 bases, leaving 4 bases of the junction unmatched. The CDR3 totals 13 residues. The germline gives CDR1 SGHVS, CDR2 FQNEAQ. This chain's CDR3 is CASARQGSYEQYF. The DNA of the CDR3 is TGTGCCAGCGCCAGACAGGGCTCCTACGAGCAGTACTTC.

The chain has TRBV4-1 and TRBJ2-5; D possibly corresponds to TRBD1 (8 bases). CDR1 is MGHRA, CDR2 YSYEKL, per germline. V was clipped by 4 bases and J by 5 bases, with 17 bases between them. The CDR3 contains 15 residues. The CDR3 DNA is TGCGCCAGCAGCCCACCCGGACAGGGAGGGGAGACCCAGTACTTC. Translation gives CASSPPGQGGETQYF.

The rearrangement uses TRBV6-6 and TRBJ2-3; TRBD2 might be the D (6 bases). The germline V gene encodes CDR1 MNHNY and CDR2 SVGAGI (reference sequence). The CDR3 sequence is 15 residues long. The V end lost 4 bases, the J end lost 2 bases, and 13 bases lay between the germline ends. The CDR3 sequence is CASSSFGGDTDTQYF. Here the CDR3 DNA reads TGTGCCAGCAGTTCCTTCGGGGGAGACACAGATACGCAGTATTTT.

The chain uses TRBV4-1 and TRBJ2-7; possible D gene TRBD1, 7 bases. The CDR3 contains 16 residues. The V gene's germline CDR1 is MGHRA and CDR2 YSYEKL. Trimming removed 1 base from V and 8 bases from J, with 21 bases in between. In DNA, the CDR3 is TGCGCCAGCAGCCAAGTAATTTGGACAGGAGGGTATAAGCAGTACTTC. This encodes CASSQVIWTGGYKQYF.